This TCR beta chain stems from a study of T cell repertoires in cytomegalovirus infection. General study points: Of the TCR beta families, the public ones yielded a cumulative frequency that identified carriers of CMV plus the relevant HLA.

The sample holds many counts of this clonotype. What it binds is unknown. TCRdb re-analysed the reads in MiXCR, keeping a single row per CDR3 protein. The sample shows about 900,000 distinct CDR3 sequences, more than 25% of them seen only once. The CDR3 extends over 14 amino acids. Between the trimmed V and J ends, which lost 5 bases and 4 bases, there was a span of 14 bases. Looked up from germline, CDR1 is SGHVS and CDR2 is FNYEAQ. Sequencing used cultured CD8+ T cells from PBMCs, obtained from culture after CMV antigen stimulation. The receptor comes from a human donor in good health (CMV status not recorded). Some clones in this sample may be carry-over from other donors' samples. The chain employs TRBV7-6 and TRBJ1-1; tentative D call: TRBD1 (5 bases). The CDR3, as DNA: TGTGCCAGCAGCGCTACAGGTGGGGCCACTGAAGCTTTCTTT. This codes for CASSATGGATEAFF.